Listed here are 27 T cell receptor beta chains from one sample, sequenced in a study of CD8+ T cells in alopecia areata. Indicated treatment: oral pan-JAK inhibitor, 5-10 mg twice daily. Reverse transcribed after extraction, RNA yielded cDNA as the sequencing template. Assay: immunoSEQ multiplex PCR; the TCRdb copy retains only in-frame clones and omits some. The data contain about 140,000 clones, 85% to 90% of them singletons. Here the sequenced sample was CD8+ T cells sorted from blood, taken at week 4, from a patient treated with tofacitinib. The receptors come from a human donor with alopecia areata.

This chain connects TRBV27 to TRBJ2-3, with D maybe TRBD2 (7 bases). This CDR3 contains 15 residues. From germline, CDR1 is MNHEY and CDR2 SMNVEV (reference sequence). The V end lost 8 bases, the J end lost 2 bases, and 17 bases lay between the germline ends. The CDR3 region is CASGKQGLLTDTQYF. The CDR3 DNA follows: TGTGCCAGCGGGAAACAGGGACTACTCACAGATACGCAGTATTTT.

This chain uses TRBV14 with TRBJ2-7; D is ambiguous. Trimming shortened V by 3 bases and J by 4 bases, and 7 bases separated the two germline ends. Germline assignment: CDR1 SGHDN and CDR2 FVKESK. The CDR3 length is 12 residues. In nucleotides, the CDR3 is TGTGCCAGCAGCCACTTAAATTACGAGCAGTACTTC. It specifies CASSHLNYEQYF.

This clone has a single count. V gene TRBV29-1 combines with J gene TRBJ2-7, with 10 bases matching TRBD1. J gave up 0 bases and V 3 bases, and 8 bases lay outside the gene matches. This CDR3 is 16 amino acids long. CDR1 and CDR2 from the germline V gene are SQVTM and ANQGSEA. CDR3 region: CSVELPTGGDSYEQYF. CDR3 bases: TGCAGCGTTGAGCTCCCGACAGGGGGCGACTCCTACGAGCAGTACTTC.

This chain uses TRBV15 with TRBJ2-3; D could derive from TRBD1 or TRBD2 (5 bases each). V lost 5 bases to trimming and J lost 2 bases, with 14 bases between them. The CDR3 is 15 residues long. Germline V gene lookup returns CDR1 LNHNV and CDR2 YYDKDF (reference sequence). Written as DNA, the CDR3 is TGTGCCACCAGCCCGGGACCAACAATCACAGATACGCAGTATTTT. Its translation: CATSPGPTITDTQYF.

The rearrangement joins TRBV4-1 to TRBJ2-2; 9 nucleotides agree with TRBD2. J lost 7 bases, V lost 4 bases, and 4 bases had no gene match. The germline gives CDR1 MGHRA, CDR2 YSYEKL. The CDR3 runs 14 residues. CDR3 nucleotide sequence: TGCGCCAGCAGCCCCTGGACTAGCGACGGGGAGCTGTTTTTT. Its protein is CASSPWTSDGELFF.

The V call is TRBV7-2, the J call TRBJ2-2, with TRBD2 as a possible D gene (5 bases). CDR1 and CDR2 from the germline V gene are SGHTA and FQGNSA. V gave up 4 bases and J gave up 2 bases, with 8 bases separating them. The CDR3 is 14 residues long. The CDR3 DNA is TGTGCCAGCAGCTCGGGGAGAAACACCGGGGAGCTGTTTTTT. This gives the protein CASSSGRNTGELFF. Full variable domain (rest looked up from reference TRBV7-2 and TRBJ2-2): GAGVSQSPSNKVTEKGKDVELRCDPISGHTALYWYRQSLGQGLEFLIYFQGNSAPDKSGLPSDRFSAERTGGSVSTLTIQRTQQEDSAVYLCASSSGRNTGELFFGEGSRLTVL.

This chain connects TRBV2 to TRBJ2-1; possibly TRBD1 for D (5 bases). The CDR3 consists of 14 residues. Germline CDR1 is SNHLY and CDR2 is FYNNEI. V was cut by 6 bases and J by 0 bases, with 9 bases left in between. CDR3: CASRTDSSYNEQFF. The CDR3 coding sequence is TGTGCCAGCAGGACAGACAGCTCCTACAATGAGCAGTTCTTC.

There are a few counts of this clone. The chain links TRBV19 to TRBJ1-4, with D possibly TRBD1 on 6 matching bases. In germline, CDR1 is LNHDA, CDR2 SQIVND (reference sequence). There are 16 residues in the CDR3. Between the trimmed V and J ends, which lost 1 base and 8 bases, there was a span of 17 bases. As DNA, the CDR3 is TGTGCCAGTAGTATAGGAGGACAGTCAGTTGTGGAAAAACTGTTTTTT. Its translation is CASSIGGQSVVEKLFF.

This rearrangement joins TRBV7-6 to TRBJ2-5, with 9 bases lining up with TRBD2. The CDR3 runs to 16 residues. V was clipped by 0 bases and J by 4 bases; unmatched bases: 6. Per germline, CDR1 SGHVS and CDR2 FNYEAQ. This CDR3 reads CASSLASGRGGETQYF. The CDR3 bases are TGTGCCAGCAGCTTAGCTAGCGGGAGAGGAGGAGAGACCCAGTACTTC.

In its sample, this clone was seen a few times. CDR3 in DNA: TGTGCCAGCAGCTCGGGCTACAATGAGCAGTTCTTC. Encoded protein: CASSSGYNEQFF. The chain has TRBV9 and TRBJ2-1; D unclear. This CDR3 spans 12 amino acids. Trimming stripped 4 bases from V and 3 bases from J, with 5 bases between. Per the germline V gene, CDR1 is SGDLS and CDR2 is YYNGEE.

The CDR3 DNA is TGTGCCAGTACCCACCGGGGGGGGAACACTGAAGCTTTCTTT. This sequence encodes CASTHRGGNTEAFF. The rearrangement links TRBV19 to TRBJ1-1; tentatively, D is TRBD1 (5 bases). Trimming removed 7 bases from V and 1 base from J, with 13 bases in between. The CDR3 runs 14 residues. Germline CDR1 LNHDA, CDR2 SQIVND (reference sequence). The complete variable domain, with remaining parts taken from reference TRBV19 and TRBJ1-1, reads DGGITQSPKYLFRKEGQNVTLSCEQNLNHDAMYWYRQDPGQGLRLIYYSQIVNDFQKGDIAEGYSVSREKKESFPLTVTSAQKNPTAFYLCASTHRGGNTEAFFGQGTRLTVV.

This sequence joins TRBV4-1 and TRBJ1-1; D is perhaps TRBD1 (5 bases). The germline V and J ends were trimmed by 4 bases and 1 base, with 13 bases remaining between them. The CDR3 length is 15 residues. CDR1 and CDR2 (germline): MGHRA, YSYEKL. CDR3: CASSRAGTWNTEAFF. The CDR3 DNA reads as TGCGCCAGCAGCCGCGCCGGGACCTGGAACACTGAAGCTTTCTTT.

This chain joins TRBV6-1 and TRBJ2-3, with 8 positions matching TRBD2. V was clipped by 4 bases and J by 6 bases; unmatched bases: 15. The length of the CDR3 is 17 residues. Germline V gene lookup returns CDR1 MNHNS and CDR2 SASEGT. The CDR3 reads CASSALRTSTPQDTQYF. The CDR3 coding sequence is TGTGCCAGCAGTGCCCTCCGGACTAGCACCCCCCAGGATACGCAGTATTTT.

The gene calls are TRBV19 and TRBJ1-1, with 8 bases lining up with TRBD1. Germline V gives CDR1 LNHDA, CDR2 SQIVND (reference sequence). V dropped 3 bases and J dropped 4; count of bases not matched to a gene: 4. This CDR3 spans 14 amino acids. Here the CDR3 reads CASSIVTGGTEAFF. The DNA for the CDR3 is TGTGCCAGTAGTATTGTCACAGGGGGCACTGAAGCTTTCTTT. Full variable domain (outside the CDR3, taken from reference TRBV19 and TRBJ1-1): DGGITQSPKYLFRKEGQNVTLSCEQNLNHDAMYWYRQDPGQGLRLIYYSQIVNDFQKGDIAEGYSVSREKKESFPLTVTSAQKNPTAFYLCASSIVTGGTEAFFGQGTRLTVV.

The chain employs TRBV7-6 and TRBJ2-3, with D unclear. Germline CDR1 is SGHVS and CDR2 is FNYEAQ. The ends were cut back, 3 bases at V and 0 bases at J, with 4 bases in the middle. This CDR3 has 13 amino acids. DNA for the CDR3: TGTGCCAGCAGCTTCGACAGCACAGATACGCAGTATTTT. Translated: CASSFDSTDTQYF.

V is TRBV7-9 and J is TRBJ2-1; D ambiguous. The CDR3 consists of 11 residues. V shed 3 bases and J shed 5 bases, with 2 bases lying between them. Germline CDR1 SEHNR, CDR2 FQNEAQ (reference sequence). The chain's CDR3 is CASSFNNEQFF. The CDR3 coding sequence is TGTGCCAGCAGCTTCAACAATGAGCAGTTCTTC.

The gene calls are TRBV30 and TRBJ2-6; D possibly matches TRBD1 or TRBD2 (6 bases each). Germline V gene sequence: CDR1 GTSNPN, CDR2 SVGIG (reference sequence). Deletions cut 2 bases from V and 4 bases from J, with 9 bases between. This CDR3 is built from 14 residues. The CDR3 region is CAWSPGAGANVLTF. The CDR3 nucleotides are TGTGCCTGGAGTCCGGGGGCAGGGGCCAACGTCCTGACTTTC.

The chain is built from TRBV2 and TRBJ1-1; D unresolved. With 2 bases removed from V and 0 bases from J, the gap between germline ends came to 4 bases. CDR1 and CDR2 from the germline V gene are SNHLY and FYNNEI. The CDR3 sequence is 13 residues long. The CDR3: CASSELVNTEAFF. Here the CDR3 DNA reads TGTGCCAGCAGTGAATTGGTGAACACTGAAGCTTTCTTT.

The chain employs TRBV27 and TRBJ1-1; D is undetermined. V was cut by 7 bases and J by 0 bases, with 18 bases left in between. This CDR3 is built from 16 residues. CDR1 and CDR2 (germline): MNHEY, SMNVEV (reference sequence). The CDR3 bases are TGTGCCAGCAATCCCATTACAGCCATCATGAACACTGAAGCTTTCTTT. Encoded protein: CASNPITAIMNTEAFF.

The chain couples TRBV7-6 to TRBJ1-2; D perhaps matches TRBD1 (6 bases). CDR1 and CDR2 from the germline V gene are SGHVS and FNYEAQ. V was shortened by 4 bases and J by 3 bases, with 15 bases between the two germline ends. This CDR3 spans 15 amino acids. The CDR3 is CASSSNWGQDYGYTF. Here the CDR3 DNA reads TGTGCCAGCAGCTCAAATTGGGGGCAGGACTATGGCTACACCTTC.

The J gene is TRBJ2-1, the V gene TRBV10-2; the match to TRBD2 covers 9 bases. Germline V CDR1 and CDR2: WSHSY, SAAADI. Trimming at V came to 10 bases and at J to 6 bases, leaving 13 bases not matched to a gene. The length of the CDR3 is 15 residues. CDR3 nucleotides: TGCGCCACCTTCGAGGGACTAGCCGAACCCAATGAGCAGTTCTTC. This sequence encodes CATFEGLAEPNEQFF.

The genes are TRBV30 and TRBJ2-1, with D possibly matching TRBD2 (5 bases). V dropped 8 bases and J dropped 2 bases, with 13 bases sitting between them. Germline V gene sequence: CDR1 GTSNPN, CDR2 SVGIG (reference sequence). This CDR3 spans 13 amino acids. The CDR3 nucleotides read TGTGCCGCACGGGATATCACCTACAATGAGCAGTTCTTC. Amino acids: CAARDITYNEQFF.

This clone showed up just once. In nucleotides, the CDR3 is TGTGCCAGCAGCCCCAGCGGGAGGGCCGAGGAGACCCAGTACTTC. Translated, it gives CASSPSGRAEETQYF. J is TRBJ2-5 and V is TRBV6-5; 10 bases map to TRBD2. Germline V CDR1 and CDR2: MNHEY, SVGAGI. With V trimmed by 6 bases and J by 5 bases, 9 bases remained unmatched. The CDR3 loop spans 15 amino acids.

The rearrangement joins TRBV2 to TRBJ2-1; D gene unclear. The germline V gene has CDR1 SNHLY and CDR2 FYNNEI. V dropped 7 bases and J dropped 6 bases, with 7 bases sitting between them. The CDR3 has 11 amino acids. DNA for the CDR3: TGTGCCAGCATCACCTTCAATGAGCAGTTCTTC. This gives the protein CASITFNEQFF.

V usage is TRBV11-3 and J usage is TRBJ1-5, with D unresolved. CDR3 length: 10 residues. Trimming pared 9 bases from V and 7 bases from J, leaving 7 bases between. Germline V gene sequence: CDR1 SGHNT, CDR2 YENEEA. The CDR3 region is CARSWQPQHF. CDR3 bases: TGTGCCAGGAGTTGGCAGCCCCAGCATTTT.

This clone has more than one count but fewer than ten. The chain recombines TRBV12-5 with TRBJ2-1; 8 nucleotides match TRBD1. Germline assignment: CDR1 LGHNT and CDR2 FRNRAP. The junction had 7 bases not matched to a gene; V was cut back by 3 bases and J by 6 bases. The CDR3 sequence is 15 residues long. As DNA, the CDR3 is TGTGCTAGTGGTTTCCAGGGGGCGCGGGGCAATGAGCAGTTCTTC. Its translation: CASGFQGARGNEQFF. Using reference TRBV12-5 and TRBJ2-1 for the parts outside the CDR3, the full variable domain is DARVTQTPRHKVTEMGQEVTMRCQPILGHNTVFWYRQTMMQGLELLAYFRNRAPLDDSGMPKDRFSAEMPDATLATLKIQPSEPRDSAVYFCASGFQGARGNEQFFGPGTRLTVL.

This clone was counted a single time. The rearrangement uses TRBV4-1 and TRBJ2-3; no clear D. The CDR3 consists of 14 residues. V shed 4 bases and J shed 0 bases, with 8 bases lying between them. CDR1 is MGHRA, CDR2 YSYEKL, per germline. Written as DNA, the CDR3 is TGCGCCAGCAGCCTTCCAGCTAGCACAGATACGCAGTATTTT. This codes for CASSLPASTDTQYF.